This T cell receptor beta chain derives from a study of cytomegalovirus exposure and HLA in healthy donors. It was with 60 Vbeta and 13 Jbeta primers that the PCR ran. The assay was immunoSEQ multiplex PCR, and TCRdb's table has in-frame clones only and misses some. The table includes about 120,000 clones, 65% to 80% detected once. Germline V CDR1 and CDR2: LNHNV, YYDKDF (reference sequence). The length of the CDR3 is 13 residues. Losses at the gene ends were 8 bases for V and 2 bases for J; bases not matched to a gene: 4. Study outcomes and limitations: A classifier reportedly called cytomegalovirus status with high sensitivity and specificity. Several V segments, TRBV6-2 and TRBV6-3 among them, could not be told apart and were dropped. Rare sequences made up most TCRs, while some public TCRs were found in many donors. Versus the approximately 720-donor mean, an Asian-associated ancestry cluster reportedly showed fewer N-insertions in a later analysis.

A word on this clone: Antigen specificity is unknown.

The chain is built from TRBV15 and TRBJ2-5; 8 bases are a match to TRBD1. Sequencing was carried out using PBMCs. This TCR was sampled from a middle-aged woman in good health and CMV-seropositive. The CDR3 DNA reads TGTGCCACCGGACAGGGATATCAAGAGACCCAGTACTTC. Its translation: CATGQGYQETQYF.